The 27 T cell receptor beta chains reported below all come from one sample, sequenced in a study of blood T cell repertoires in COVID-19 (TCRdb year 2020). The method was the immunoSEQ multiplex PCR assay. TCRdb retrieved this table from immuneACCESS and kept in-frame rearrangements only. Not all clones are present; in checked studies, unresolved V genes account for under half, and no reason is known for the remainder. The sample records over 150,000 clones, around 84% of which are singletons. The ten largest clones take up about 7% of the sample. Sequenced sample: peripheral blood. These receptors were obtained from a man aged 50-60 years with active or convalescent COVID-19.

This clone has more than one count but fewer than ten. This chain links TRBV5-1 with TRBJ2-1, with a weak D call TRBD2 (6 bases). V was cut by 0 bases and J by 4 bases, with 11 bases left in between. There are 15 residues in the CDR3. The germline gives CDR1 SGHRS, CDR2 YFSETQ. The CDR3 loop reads CASSLALGGYNEQFF. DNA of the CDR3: TGCGCCAGCAGCTTGGCCCTGGGGGGATACAATGAGCAGTTCTTC.

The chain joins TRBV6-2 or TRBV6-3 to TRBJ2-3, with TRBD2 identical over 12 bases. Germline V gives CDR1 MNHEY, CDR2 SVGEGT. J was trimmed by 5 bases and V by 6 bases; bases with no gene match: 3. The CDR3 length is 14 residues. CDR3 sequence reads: CASSPTSGGDTQYF. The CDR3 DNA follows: TGTGCCAGCAGCCCGACTAGCGGGGGAGATACGCAGTATTTT.

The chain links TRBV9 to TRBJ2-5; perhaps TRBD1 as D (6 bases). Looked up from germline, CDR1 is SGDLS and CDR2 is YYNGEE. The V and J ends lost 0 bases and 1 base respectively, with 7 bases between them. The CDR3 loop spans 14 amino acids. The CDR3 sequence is CASSVGDTQETQYF. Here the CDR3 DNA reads TGTGCCAGCAGCGTAGGGGACACCCAAGAGACCCAGTACTTC.

Written as DNA, the CDR3 is TGTGCCAGCACCTTTATCGGGACAACCTCTGGAAACACCATATATTTT. Residues: CASTFIGTTSGNTIYF. The chain uses TRBV13 and TRBJ1-3, with D perhaps TRBD1 (6 bases). Germline lookup yields CDR1 PRHDT and CDR2 FYEKMQ (reference sequence). This CDR3 comprises 16 residues. Deletions cut 7 bases from V and 0 bases from J, with 16 bases between.

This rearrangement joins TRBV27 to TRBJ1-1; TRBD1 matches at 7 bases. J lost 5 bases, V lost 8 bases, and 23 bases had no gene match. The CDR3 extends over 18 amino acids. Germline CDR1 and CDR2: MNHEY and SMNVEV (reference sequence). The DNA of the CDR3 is TGTGCCAGCGTCTTTAAGGGGGCAGGGGGGTTGGGTCGGACTGAAGCTTTCTTT. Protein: CASVFKGAGGLGRTEAFF.

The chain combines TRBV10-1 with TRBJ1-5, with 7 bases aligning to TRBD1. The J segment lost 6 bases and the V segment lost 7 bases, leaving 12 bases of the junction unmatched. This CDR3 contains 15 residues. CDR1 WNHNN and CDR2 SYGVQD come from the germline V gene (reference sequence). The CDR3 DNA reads TGCGCCAGCATTAGGGGCCTACAGGGGAGTCAGCCCCAGCATTTT. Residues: CASIRGLQGSQPQHF.

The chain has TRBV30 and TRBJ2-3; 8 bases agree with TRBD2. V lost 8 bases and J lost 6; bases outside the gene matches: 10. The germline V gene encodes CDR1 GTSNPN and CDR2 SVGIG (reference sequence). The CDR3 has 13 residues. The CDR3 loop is CARRIPSGDTQYF. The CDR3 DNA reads TGTGCCCGACGGATACCTAGCGGGGATACGCAGTATTTT.

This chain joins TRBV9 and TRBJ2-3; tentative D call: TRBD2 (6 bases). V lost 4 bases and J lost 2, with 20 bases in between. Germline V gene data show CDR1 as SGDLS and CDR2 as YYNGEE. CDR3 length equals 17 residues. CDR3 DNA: TGTGCCAGCAGCACAAACATAGGGGACTCGCTCACAGATACGCAGTATTTT. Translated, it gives CASSTNIGDSLTDTQYF.

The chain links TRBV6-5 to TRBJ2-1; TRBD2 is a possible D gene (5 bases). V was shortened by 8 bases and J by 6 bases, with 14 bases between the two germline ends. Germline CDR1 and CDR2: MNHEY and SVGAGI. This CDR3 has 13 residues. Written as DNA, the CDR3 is TGTGCCAGCTGCCGAGGGAGTTCCAATGAGCAGTTCTTC. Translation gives CASCRGSSNEQFF.

CDR3 loop: CASSMARGHNEQFF. CDR3 bases: TGTGCCAGTAGTATGGCCAGGGGGCACAATGAGCAGTTCTTC. This chain uses TRBV19 with TRBJ2-1; 8 nucleotides agree with TRBD1. Germline V gene data show CDR1 as LNHDA and CDR2 as SQIVND (reference sequence). V shed 3 bases, J shed 5 bases, and the junction held 3 bases outside the gene matches. The CDR3 is made up of 14 amino acids. Looking up the rest from reference TRBV19 and TRBJ2-1 gives the full variable domain: DGGITQSPKYLFRKEGQNVTLSCEQNLNHDAMYWYRQDPGQGLRLIYYSQIVNDFQKGDIAEGYSVSREKKESFPLTVTSAQKNPTAFYLCASSMARGHNEQFFGPGTRLTVL.

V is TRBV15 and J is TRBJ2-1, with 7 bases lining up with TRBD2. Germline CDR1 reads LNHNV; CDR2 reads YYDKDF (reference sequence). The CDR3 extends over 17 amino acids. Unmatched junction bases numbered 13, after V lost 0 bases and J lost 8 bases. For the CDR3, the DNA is TGTGCCACCAGCAGAGATACGGGGGGAGGGCCGAGCGATGAGCAGTTCTTC. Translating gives CATSRDTGGGPSDEQFF.

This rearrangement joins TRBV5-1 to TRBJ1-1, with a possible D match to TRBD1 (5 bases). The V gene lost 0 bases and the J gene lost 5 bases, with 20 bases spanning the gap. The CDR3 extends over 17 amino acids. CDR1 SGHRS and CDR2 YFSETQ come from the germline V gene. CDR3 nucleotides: TGCGCCAGCAGCTTGGAAGGCAGGGCCACTGGGTCAACTGAAGCTTTCTTT. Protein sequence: CASSLEGRATGSTEAFF.

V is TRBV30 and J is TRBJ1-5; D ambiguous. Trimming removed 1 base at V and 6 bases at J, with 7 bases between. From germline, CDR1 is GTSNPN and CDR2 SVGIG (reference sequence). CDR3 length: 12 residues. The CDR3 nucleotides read TGTGCCTGGAGTGAAGAGGGTCAGCCCCAGCATTTT. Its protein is CAWSEEGQPQHF.

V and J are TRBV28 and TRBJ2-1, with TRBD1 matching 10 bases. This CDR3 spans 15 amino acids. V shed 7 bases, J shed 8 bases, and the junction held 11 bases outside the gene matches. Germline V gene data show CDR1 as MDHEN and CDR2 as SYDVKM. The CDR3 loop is CASNGDRGFPYEQFF. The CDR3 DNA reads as TGTGCCAGCAATGGGGACAGGGGATTTCCATATGAGCAGTTCTTC.

DNA for the CDR3: TGTGCCAGCACCCCGGACACCCTAAGCGTTCAGTACTTC. Encoded protein: CASTPDTLSVQYF. The rearrangement links TRBV2 to TRBJ2-4; TRBD1 is a possible D gene (5 bases). This CDR3 has 13 residues. With 7 bases removed from V and 11 bases from J, the gap between germline ends came to 18 bases. From germline, CDR1 is SNHLY and CDR2 FYNNEI.

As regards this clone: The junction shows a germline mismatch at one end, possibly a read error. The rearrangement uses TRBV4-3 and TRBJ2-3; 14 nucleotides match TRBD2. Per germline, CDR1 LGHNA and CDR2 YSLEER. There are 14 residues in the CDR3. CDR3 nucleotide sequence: TGCGCCAGCAGCCAAAGACTAGCGGGAGGGGATGTTCGGTTT. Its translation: CASSQRLAGGDVRF.

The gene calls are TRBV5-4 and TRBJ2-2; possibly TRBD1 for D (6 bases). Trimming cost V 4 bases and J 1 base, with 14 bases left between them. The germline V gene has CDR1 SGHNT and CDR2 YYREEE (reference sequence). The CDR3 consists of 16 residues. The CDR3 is CASSTGDNQNTGELFF. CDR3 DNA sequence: TGTGCCAGCAGCACTGGGGACAACCAGAACACCGGGGAGCTGTTTTTT.

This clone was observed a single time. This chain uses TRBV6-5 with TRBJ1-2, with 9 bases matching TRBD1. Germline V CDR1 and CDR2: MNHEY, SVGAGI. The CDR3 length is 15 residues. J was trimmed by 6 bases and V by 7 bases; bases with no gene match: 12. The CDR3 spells CASKLTGTGYHGYTF. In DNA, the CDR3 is TGTGCCAGCAAATTAACCGGGACAGGGTACCATGGCTACACCTTC.

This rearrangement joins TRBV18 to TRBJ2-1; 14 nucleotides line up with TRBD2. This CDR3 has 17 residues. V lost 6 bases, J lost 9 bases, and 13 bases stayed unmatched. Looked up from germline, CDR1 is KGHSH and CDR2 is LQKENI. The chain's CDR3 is CASSGNRGTSGSGEQFF. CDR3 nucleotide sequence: TGTGCCAGCTCCGGAAACAGGGGGACTAGCGGGAGTGGTGAGCAGTTCTTC.

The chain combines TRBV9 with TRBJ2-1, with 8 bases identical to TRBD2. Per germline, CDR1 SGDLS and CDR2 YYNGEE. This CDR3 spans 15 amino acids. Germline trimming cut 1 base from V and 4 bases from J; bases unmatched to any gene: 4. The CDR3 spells CASSVLVAGYNEQFF. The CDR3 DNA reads TGTGCCAGCAGCGTATTGGTAGCGGGGTACAATGAGCAGTTCTTC. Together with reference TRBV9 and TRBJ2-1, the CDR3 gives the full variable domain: DSGVTQTPKHLITATGQRVTLRCSPRSGDLSVYWYQQSLDQGLQFLIQYYNGEERAKGNILERFSAQQFPDLHSELNLSSLELGDSALYFCASSVLVAGYNEQFFGPGTRLTVL.

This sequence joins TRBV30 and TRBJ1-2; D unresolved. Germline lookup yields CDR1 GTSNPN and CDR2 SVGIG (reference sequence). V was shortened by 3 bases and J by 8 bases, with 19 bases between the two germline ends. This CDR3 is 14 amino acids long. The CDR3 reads CAWSRLPSLRGYTF. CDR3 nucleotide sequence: TGTGCCTGGAGCCGTTTGCCCTCCCTCCGGGGCTACACCTTC.

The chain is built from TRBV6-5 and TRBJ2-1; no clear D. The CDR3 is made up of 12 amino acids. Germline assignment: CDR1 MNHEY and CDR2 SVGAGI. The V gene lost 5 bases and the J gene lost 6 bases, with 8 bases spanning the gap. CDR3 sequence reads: CASSNLGNEQFF. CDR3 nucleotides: TGTGCCAGCAGTAATCTCGGCAATGAGCAGTTCTTC.

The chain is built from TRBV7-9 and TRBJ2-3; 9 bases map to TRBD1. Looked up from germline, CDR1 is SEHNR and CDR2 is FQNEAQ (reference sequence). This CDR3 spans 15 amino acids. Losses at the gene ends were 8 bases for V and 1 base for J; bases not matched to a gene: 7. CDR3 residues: CASLTGGRGTDTQYF. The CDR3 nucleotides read TGTGCCAGCCTGACAGGGGGAAGAGGCACAGATACGCAGTATTTT.

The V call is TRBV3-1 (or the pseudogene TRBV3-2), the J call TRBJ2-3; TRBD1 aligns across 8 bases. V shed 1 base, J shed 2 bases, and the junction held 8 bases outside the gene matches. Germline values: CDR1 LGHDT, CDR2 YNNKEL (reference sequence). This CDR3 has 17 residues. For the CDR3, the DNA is TGTGCCAGCAGCCAAGTCGCCGGACAGGGAAACACAGATACGCAGTATTTT. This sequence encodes CASSQVAGQGNTDTQYF.

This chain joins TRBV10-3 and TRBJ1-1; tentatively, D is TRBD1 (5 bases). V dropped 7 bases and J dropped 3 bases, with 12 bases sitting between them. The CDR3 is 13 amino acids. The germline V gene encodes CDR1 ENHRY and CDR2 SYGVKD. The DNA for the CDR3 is TGTGCCATCATGTCAGGGTTGGACACTGAAGCTTTCTTT. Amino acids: CAIMSGLDTEAFF.

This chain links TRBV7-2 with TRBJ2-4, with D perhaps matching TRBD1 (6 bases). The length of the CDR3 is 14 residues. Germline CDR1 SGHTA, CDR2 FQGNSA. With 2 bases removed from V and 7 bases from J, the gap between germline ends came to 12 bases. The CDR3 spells CASSLTGMWNIQYF. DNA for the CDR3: TGTGCCAGCAGCTTAACAGGGATGTGGAACATTCAGTACTTC.

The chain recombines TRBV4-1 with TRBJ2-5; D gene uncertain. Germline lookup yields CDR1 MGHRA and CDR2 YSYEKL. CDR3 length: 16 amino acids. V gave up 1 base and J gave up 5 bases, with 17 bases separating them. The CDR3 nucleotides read TGCGCCAGCAGCCAAGGGAGTCATGTGCAGAGGGAGACCCAGTACTTC. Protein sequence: CASSQGSHVQRETQYF.